The 14 T cell receptor beta chains below were found in one sample sequenced in a study of blood T cell repertoires in COVID-19. The assay was immunoSEQ multiplex PCR, and TCRdb's table has in-frame clones only and misses some. The sample lists fewer than 90,000 clones; about 90% were seen once. The source material was peripheral blood. These receptors all come from a man older than 75 in a cohort sampled during active COVID-19.

The rearrangement joins TRBV9 to TRBJ2-1; D uncertain. This CDR3 region has 15 residues. Germline V gene sequence: CDR1 SGDLS, CDR2 YYNGEE. V was pared by 0 bases and J by 2 bases, with 9 bases between. Here the CDR3 reads CASSVALGPYNEQFF. In nucleotides, the CDR3 is TGTGCCAGCAGCGTAGCCCTTGGGCCCTACAATGAGCAGTTCTTC.

This chain connects TRBV6-5 to TRBJ1-1; possible D gene TRBD1, 5 bases. In germline, CDR1 is MNHEY, CDR2 SVGAGI. V was trimmed by 2 bases and J by 8 bases, leaving 6 bases between them. The CDR3 has 11 residues. CDR3 region: CASSYDREAFF. CDR3 DNA: TGTGCCAGCAGTTACGACAGAGAAGCTTTCTTT.

The V call is TRBV27, the J call TRBJ1-2, with a possible D match to TRBD1 (6 bases). The CDR3 has 16 residues. With 2 bases removed from V and 6 bases from J, the gap between germline ends came to 19 bases. The germline CDR1 and CDR2 sequences are MNHEY and SMNVEV (reference sequence). In DNA, the CDR3 is TGTGCCAGCAGTTTACGGTGGACAGCCCCCCTTGATGGCTACACCTTC. Its protein product is CASSLRWTAPLDGYTF.

The V and J genes are TRBV18 and TRBJ2-5; TRBD2 matches 13 bases. The CDR3 extends over 18 amino acids. The junction had 14 bases not matched to a gene; V was cut back by 6 bases and J by 4 bases. Germline assignment: CDR1 KGHSH and CDR2 LQKENI. Here the CDR3 reads CASSLRTSGGPAGETQYF. CDR3 sequence (DNA): TGTGCCAGCTCCCTTAGGACTAGCGGGGGCCCGGCAGGAGAGACCCAGTACTTC.

The V and J genes are TRBV12-3 or TRBV12-4 and TRBJ1-2, with D uncertain. Trimming took off 3 bases at V and 6 bases at J, with 11 bases between the two ends. This CDR3 has 13 amino acids. The CDR3 bases are TGTGCCAGCAGTTTCTCTGGGGAGGATGGCTACACCTTC. Translating it yields CASSFSGEDGYTF.

The chain recombines TRBV2 with TRBJ1-1; the D gene is possibly TRBD1 (5 bases). Trimming removed 2 bases from V and 3 bases from J, with 10 bases in between. This CDR3 spans 14 amino acids. Per the germline V gene, CDR1 is SNHLY and CDR2 is FYNNEI. CDR3 sequence (DNA): TGTGCCAGCAGTGAAAATCAGGGATACACTGAAGCTTTCTTT. Protein sequence: CASSENQGYTEAFF.

This chain uses TRBV14 with TRBJ2-4; tentatively, D is TRBD2 (5 bases). From germline, CDR1 is SGHDN and CDR2 FVKESK. The germline V and J ends were trimmed by 3 bases and 0 bases, with 9 bases remaining between them. The CDR3 spans 15 residues. The CDR3: CASSQDGLAKNIQYF. The CDR3 bases are TGTGCCAGCAGCCAGGACGGACTAGCCAAAAACATTCAGTACTTC.

The genes are TRBV11-2 and TRBJ1-6; possibly TRBD1 for D (5 bases). Germline V gives CDR1 SGHAT, CDR2 FQNNGV. The CDR3 extends over 16 amino acids. Trimming stripped 5 bases from V and 2 bases from J, with 13 bases between. The CDR3 reads CASSHAGQAYNSPLHF. As DNA, the CDR3 is TGTGCCAGCAGCCACGCCGGACAAGCCTATAATTCACCCCTCCACTTT. Looking up the rest from reference TRBV11-2 and TRBJ1-6 gives the full variable domain: EAGVAQSPRYKIIEKRQSVAFWCNPISGHATLYWYQQILGQGPKLLIQFQNNGVVDDSQLPKDRFSAERLKGVDSTLKIQPAKLEDSAVYLCASSHAGQAYNSPLHFGNGTRLTVT.

This clone was recorded once. The chain links TRBV20-1 to TRBJ1-2; no firm D call. Germline V gene data show CDR1 as DFQATT and CDR2 as SNEGSKA (reference sequence). V lost 3 bases and J lost 4, with 6 bases in between. The CDR3 is made up of 11 amino acids. The CDR3 nucleotides read TGCAGTGCTAGTTCGGTCTATGGCTACACCTTC. Protein sequence: CSASSVYGYTF.

This sequence joins TRBV6-1 and TRBJ2-1; weak D call: TRBD2 (5 bases). V lost 4 bases and J 0 bases, leaving 19 bases between the germline ends. CDR3 size: 18 residues. From germline, CDR1 is MNHNS and CDR2 SASEGT. The CDR3 sequence is CASSANKGRGFSYNEQFF. The CDR3 nucleotides read TGTGCCAGCAGTGCCAATAAGGGCCGGGGATTCTCCTACAATGAGCAGTTCTTC.

The chain combines TRBV19 with TRBJ1-2, with 8 bases matching TRBD1. V lost 3 bases, J lost 2 bases, and 5 bases stayed unmatched. CDR3 size: 15 residues. Germline loops: CDR1 LNHDA, CDR2 SQIVND (reference sequence). This chain's CDR3 is CASSMGQEPNYGYTF. CDR3 coding DNA: TGTGCCAGTAGTATGGGACAGGAACCAAACTATGGCTACACCTTC. The full variable domain, its missing parts supplied by reference TRBV19 and TRBJ1-2, is DGGITQSPKYLFRKEGQNVTLSCEQNLNHDAMYWYRQDPGQGLRLIYYSQIVNDFQKGDIAEGYSVSREKKESFPLTVTSAQKNPTAFYLCASSMGQEPNYGYTFGSGTRLTVV.

J is TRBJ1-2 and V is TRBV5-6; 7 nucleotides line up with TRBD1. V was pared by 4 bases and J by 3 bases, with 3 bases of the junction left unmatched. Germline V gene lookup returns CDR1 SGHDT and CDR2 YYEEEE. The CDR3 is 13 amino acids. The DNA for the CDR3 is TGTGCCAGCAGCCTCGGGACAGACTATGGCTACACCTTC. It codes for CASSLGTDYGYTF. Full variable domain (outside the CDR3, taken from reference TRBV5-6 and TRBJ1-2): DAGVTQSPTHLIKTRGQQVTLRCSPKSGHDTVSWYQQALGQGPQFIFQYYEEEERQRGNFPDRFSGHQFPNYSSELNVNALLLGDSALYLCASSLGTDYGYTFGSGTRLTVV.

V and J are TRBV27 and TRBJ2-7; 10 bases line up with TRBD1. V lost 5 bases, J lost 3 bases, and 4 bases stayed unmatched. The CDR3 is 14 amino acids. Germline CDR1 MNHEY, CDR2 SMNVEV (reference sequence). CDR3 in amino acids: CASSPRTGGYEQYV. The CDR3, as DNA: TGTGCCAGCAGTCCCCGGACAGGGGGCTACGAGCAGTACGTC.

The V gene is TRBV5-1, the J gene TRBJ1-4; unclear D gene. V gave up 5 bases and J gave up 0 bases, with 11 bases separating them. The germline gives CDR1 SGHRS, CDR2 YFSETQ. The CDR3 runs to 15 residues. CDR3 nucleotide sequence: TGCGCCAGCAGTTCTACAGTCGCAACTAATGAAAAACTGTTTTTT. The encoded protein is CASSSTVATNEKLFF.